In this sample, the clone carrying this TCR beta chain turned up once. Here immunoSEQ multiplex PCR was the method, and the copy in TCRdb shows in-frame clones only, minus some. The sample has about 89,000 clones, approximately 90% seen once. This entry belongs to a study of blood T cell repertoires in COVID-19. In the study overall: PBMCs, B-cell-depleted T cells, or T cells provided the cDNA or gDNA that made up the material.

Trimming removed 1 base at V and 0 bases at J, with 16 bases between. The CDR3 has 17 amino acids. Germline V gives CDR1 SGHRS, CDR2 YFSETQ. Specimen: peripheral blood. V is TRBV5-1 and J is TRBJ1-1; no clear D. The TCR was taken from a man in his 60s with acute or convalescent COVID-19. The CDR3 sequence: CASSLRLTGGVNTEAFF. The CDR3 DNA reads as TGCGCCAGCAGCTTGAGATTAACCGGTGGTGTGAACACTGAAGCTTTCTTT.